This entry features one T cell receptor beta chain sequence. This specimen belongs to a study of shared clonotypes between healthy human individuals. Generated by immunoSEQ multiplex PCR, the TCRdb table keeps only in-frame clones and is missing some. The sample has some 2,000,000 clones, around 95% seen once. The sequence was collected from a man younger than 30 in good health. Sequencing was done on a sample of naive CD4+ T cells sorted from blood. Sample subset: CD45RA+ positively selected.

CDR3 protein: CASSLQGGDSPLHF. For the CDR3, the DNA is TGTGCCAGCAGCTTACAGGGTGGCGATTCACCCCTCCACTTT. The chain joins TRBV7-2 to TRBJ1-6; perhaps TRBD1 as D (5 bases). Germline V gene lookup returns CDR1 SGHTA and CDR2 FQGNSA. Trimming removed 2 bases from V and 8 bases from J, with 10 bases in between. The CDR3 runs 14 residues.